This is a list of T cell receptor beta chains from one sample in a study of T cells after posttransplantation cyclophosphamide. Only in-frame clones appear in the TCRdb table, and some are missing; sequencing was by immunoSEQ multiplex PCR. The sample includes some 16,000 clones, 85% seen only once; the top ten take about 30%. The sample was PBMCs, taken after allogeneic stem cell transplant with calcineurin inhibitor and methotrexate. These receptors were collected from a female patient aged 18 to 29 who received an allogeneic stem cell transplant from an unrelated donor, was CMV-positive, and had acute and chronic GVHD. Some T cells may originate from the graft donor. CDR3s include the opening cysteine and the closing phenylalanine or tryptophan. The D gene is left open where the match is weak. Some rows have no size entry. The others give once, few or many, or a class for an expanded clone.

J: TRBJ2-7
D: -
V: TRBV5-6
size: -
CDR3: CASSLGQYYEQYF
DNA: TGTGCCAGCAGCTTGGGACAGTACTACGAGCAGTACTTC

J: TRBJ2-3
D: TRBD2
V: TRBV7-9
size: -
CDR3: CASTFLAGGTDTQYF
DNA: TGTGCCAGCACCTTTCTTGCGGGGGGCACAGATACGCAGTATTTT

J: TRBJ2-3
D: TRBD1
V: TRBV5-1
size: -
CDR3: CASSWGDRDTDTQYF
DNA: TGCGCCAGCAGCTGGGGGGACAGGGACACAGATACGCAGTATTTT

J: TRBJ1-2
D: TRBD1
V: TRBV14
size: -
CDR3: CASSIRTGGADGYTF
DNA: TGTGCCAGCAGCATCCGGACAGGGGGCGCAGATGGCTACACCTTC

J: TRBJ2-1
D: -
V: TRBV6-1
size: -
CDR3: CASRLTGYNEQFF
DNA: TGTGCCAGCAGGCTAACAGGATACAATGAGCAGTTCTTC

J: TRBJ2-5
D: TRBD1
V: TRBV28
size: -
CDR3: CASSFRGQGWETQYF
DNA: TGTGCCAGCAGTTTTCGGGGACAGGGATGGGAGACCCAGTACTTC

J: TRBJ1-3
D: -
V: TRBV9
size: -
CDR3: CASSPRGHTIYF
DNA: TGTGCCAGCAGCCCAAGAGGCCACACCATATATTTT

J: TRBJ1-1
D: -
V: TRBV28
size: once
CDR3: CASSFPFRGRNTEAFF
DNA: TGTGCCAGCAGTTTCCCCTTCCGGGGTCGTAACACTGAAGCTTTCTTT

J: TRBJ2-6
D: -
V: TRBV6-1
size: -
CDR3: CASSADRVRANVLTF
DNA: TGTGCCAGCAGTGCAGACCGGGTCAGGGCCAACGTCCTGACTTTC

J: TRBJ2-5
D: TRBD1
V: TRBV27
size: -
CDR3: CASRDRGRETQYF
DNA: TGTGCCAGCAGGGACAGGGGCAGAGAGACCCAGTACTTC

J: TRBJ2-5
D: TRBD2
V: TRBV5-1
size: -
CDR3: CASSLEASGGSETQYF
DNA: TGCGCCAGCAGCTTGGAGGCTAGCGGGGGGTCGGAGACCCAGTACTTC

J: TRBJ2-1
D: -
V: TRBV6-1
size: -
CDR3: CATRRELAIVNEQFF
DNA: TGTGCCACTCGAAGGGAGCTAGCGATTGTCAATGAGCAGTTCTTC

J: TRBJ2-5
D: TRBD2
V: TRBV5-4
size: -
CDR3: CASSLSGGRAHETQYF
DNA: TGTGCCAGCAGCTTGAGTGGCGGGAGGGCCCATGAGACCCAGTACTTC

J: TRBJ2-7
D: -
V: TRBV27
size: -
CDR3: CASSLSGSYYEQYF
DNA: TGTGCCAGCAGTTTATCGGGCAGTTACTACGAGCAGTACTTC

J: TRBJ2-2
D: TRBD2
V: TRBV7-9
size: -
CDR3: CASSLRGLLTGELFF
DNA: TGTGCCAGCAGCTTACGGGGACTACTCACCGGGGAGCTGTTTTTT

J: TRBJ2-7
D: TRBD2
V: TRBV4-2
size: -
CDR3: CASSQEGRLAGLGSYEQYF
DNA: TGTGCCAGCAGCCAAGAGGGTCGGCTAGCGGGACTTGGATCCTACGAGCAGTACTTC

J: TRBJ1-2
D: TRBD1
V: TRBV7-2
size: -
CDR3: CASSGSGGLGYGYTF
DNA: TGTGCCAGCAGCGGATCAGGGGGGCTTGGCTATGGCTACACCTTC

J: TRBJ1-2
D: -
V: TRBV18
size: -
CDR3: CASSPSQGPDYGYTF
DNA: TGTGCCAGCTCACCTTCACAGGGTCCTGACTATGGCTACACCTTC

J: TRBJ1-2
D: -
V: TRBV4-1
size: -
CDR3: CASSQGKGVSDYGYTF
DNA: TGCGCCAGCAGCCAAGGAAAGGGGGTTTCGGACTATGGCTACACCTTC

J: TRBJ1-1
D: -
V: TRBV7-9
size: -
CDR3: CASSEKGDTEAFF
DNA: TGTGCCAGCAGCGAAAAGGGGGACACTGAAGCTTTCTTT

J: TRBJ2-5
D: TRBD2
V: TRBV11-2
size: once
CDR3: CASSLSLAAQETQYF
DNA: TGTGCCAGCAGCTTATCACTAGCGGCCCAAGAGACCCAGTACTTC

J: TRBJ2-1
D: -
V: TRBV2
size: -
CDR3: CASSLNLNNEQFF
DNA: TGTGCCAGCAGCTTAAATTTAAACAATGAGCAGTTCTTC

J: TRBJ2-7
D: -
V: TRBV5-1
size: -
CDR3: CASSLGRGPYEQYF
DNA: TGCGCCAGCAGCTTGGGCAGGGGACCCTACGAGCAGTACTTC

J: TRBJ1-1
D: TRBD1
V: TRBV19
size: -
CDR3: CASSPRQGRMNTEAFF
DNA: TGTGCCAGTAGTCCTCGACAGGGTAGAATGAACACTGAAGCTTTCTTT